These 18 T cell receptor beta chains originate from one sample sequenced in a study of shared clonotypes between healthy human individuals. The repertoire was sequenced with immunoSEQ multiplex PCR; TCRdb's copy has only in-frame clones and lacks some. Of over a million clones detected, approximately 80% appear once; the ten largest clones hold 0.5% to 0.65%. Sequencing was performed on memory CD4+ T cells from PBMCs. The subset denotes: CD45RA-negative fraction. The source is a man younger than 30 in good health. Some clones in this sample may be carry-over from other donors' samples.

The CDR3: CASSPAVRNEQFF. Here the CDR3 DNA reads TGTGCCAGCAGCCCGGCGGTCCGCAATGAGCAGTTCTTC. The chain joins TRBV7-3 to TRBJ2-1; D is uncertain. Germline V lookup: CDR1 SGHTA, CDR2 FQGTGA. The CDR3 loop spans 13 amino acids. V dropped 5 bases and J dropped 6 bases, with 11 bases sitting between them.

This clone was found a few times. Here the CDR3 reads CASSLAPVAGAYNEQFF. The DNA for the CDR3 is TGCGCCAGCAGCTTGGCCCCCGTAGCGGGAGCTTATAATGAGCAGTTCTTC. The rearrangement joins TRBV5-1 to TRBJ2-1, with TRBD2 matching 9 bases. The germline V gene encodes CDR1 SGHRS and CDR2 YFSETQ. After removal of 0 bases from V and 7 bases from J, the junction contained 11 bases not matched to a gene. This CDR3 has 17 amino acids.

V is TRBV11-2 and J is TRBJ2-4, with D tentatively TRBD2 (6 bases). The CDR3 is 15 amino acids. The ends were cut back, 2 bases at V and 10 bases at J, with 18 bases in the middle. The V gene's germline CDR1 is SGHAT and CDR2 FQNNGV. The CDR3 bases are TGTGCCAGCAGCTTAAGGGCTCGGGCAGGAGGGATTCAGTACTTC. Translating it yields CASSLRARAGGIQYF.

This rearrangement joins TRBV29-1 to TRBJ2-5, with D maybe TRBD1 (6 bases). CDR3 length equals 14 residues. V was clipped by 1 base and J by 2 bases, with 11 bases between them. CDR1 SQVTM and CDR2 ANQGSEA come from the germline V gene. CDR3 in DNA: TGCAGCGTTGAAGGGATGGACAGTCAAGAGACCCAGTACTTC. Its translation is CSVEGMDSQETQYF.

The CDR3 DNA follows: TGTGCCAGCAGCTTAGTCCGCCGAGGGGCTAACTATGGCTACACCTTC. This gives the protein CASSLVRRGANYGYTF. The V call is TRBV11-2, the J call TRBJ1-2; possible D gene TRBD1, 5 bases. This CDR3 is built from 16 residues. The V gene's germline CDR1 is SGHAT and CDR2 FQNNGV. V was trimmed by 1 base and J by 0 bases, leaving 12 bases between them.

The genes are TRBV5-1 and TRBJ2-7, with 10 bases aligning to TRBD2. The germline V gene has CDR1 SGHRS and CDR2 YFSETQ. There are 19 residues in the CDR3. With 1 base clipped from V and 2 bases from J, the junction kept 15 bases outside the gene matches. The CDR3, as DNA: TGCGCCAGCAGCTTGTTTCCGTCGGCTAGCGGGGGCCTAACCTACGAGCAGTACTTC. It is translated as CASSLFPSASGGLTYEQYF.

This sequence joins TRBV18 and TRBJ2-7; D ambiguous. The J call could be wrong; TRBJ2-5 is a better fit for the DNA end. In germline, CDR1 is KGHSH, CDR2 LQKENI. The CDR3 covers 14 residues. The CDR3 DNA sequence: TGTGCCAGCTCACCACGCAGGCAGCAAGAGACCCAGTACTTC. This translates into CASSPRRQQETQYF.

This clone is deemed medium-sized. Other nucleotide sequences from this sample produce the same CDR3. The chain carries TRBV29-1 and TRBJ1-1, with TRBD1 as a possible D gene (6 bases). CDR1 and CDR2 (germline): SQVTM, ANQGSEA. V shed 7 bases and J shed 0 bases, with 18 bases lying between them. The CDR3 is made up of 15 amino acids. The CDR3, as DNA: TGCAGCGGTGGGGGCGGGTGGGGAATGAACACTGAAGCTTTCTTT. Protein product: CSGGGGWGMNTEAFF.

The rearrangement uses TRBV18 and TRBJ2-7; TRBD1 or TRBD2 may be the D gene (6 bases each). V was clipped by 5 bases and J by 6 bases, with 23 bases between them. The CDR3 totals 16 residues. The germline V gene has CDR1 KGHSH and CDR2 LQKENI. This CDR3 reads CASSSIAGHPRGEQYF. The CDR3 nucleotides read TGTGCCAGCTCATCTATCGCGGGACACCCTAGGGGCGAGCAGTACTTC.

The rearrangement joins TRBV28 to TRBJ2-7, with a tentative D call TRBD1 (5 bases). The V gene's germline CDR1 is MDHEN and CDR2 SYDVKM. The CDR3 extends over 17 amino acids. V was shortened by 1 base and J by 2 bases, with 18 bases between the two germline ends. This chain's CDR3 is CASSLLSGAAAPYEQYF. The CDR3, as DNA: TGTGCCAGCAGTTTATTGAGTGGGGCGGCGGCCCCCTACGAGCAGTACTTC.

This clone was seen more than once but under ten times. Other DNA sequences within the sample encode an identical CDR3. The chain is built from TRBV9 and TRBJ2-1, with 11 bases identical to TRBD2. This CDR3 is built from 13 residues. The J segment lost 6 bases and the V segment lost 8 bases, leaving 4 bases of the junction unmatched. The V gene's germline CDR1 is SGDLS and CDR2 YYNGEE. The CDR3 is CASGLAGGNEQFF. The CDR3 DNA sequence: TGTGCCAGTGGACTAGCGGGCGGCAATGAGCAGTTCTTC.

This clone came up once. The chain is built from TRBV15 and TRBJ2-5, with 7 bases aligning to TRBD1. V lost 1 base to trimming and J lost 2 bases; unmatched junction nucleotides: 1. CDR3 length: 14 residues. CDR1 is LNHNV, CDR2 YYDKDF, per germline (reference sequence). The CDR3 nucleotides read TGTGCCACCAGCAGAGGCAGGGGGCAAGAGACCCAGTACTTC. Translating it yields CATSRGRGQETQYF.

V is TRBV28 and J is TRBJ1-4; TRBD1 is a possible D gene (5 bases). Between the trimmed V and J ends, which lost 6 bases and 13 bases, there was a span of 21 bases. The germline CDR1 and CDR2 sequences are MDHEN and SYDVKM. The length of the CDR3 is 14 residues. The CDR3 protein is CASRGTGVVFGLFF. The CDR3 nucleotides read TGTGCCAGCAGGGGGACCGGGGTTGTGTTCGGACTGTTTTTT.

The chain links TRBV27 to TRBJ1-2; weak D call: TRBD1 (5 bases). The CDR3 is 14 residues long. The V gene lost 4 bases and the J gene lost 4 bases, with 13 bases spanning the gap. In germline, CDR1 is MNHEY, CDR2 SMNVEV (reference sequence). CDR3 loop: CASSSPRDGYGYTF. In nucleotides, the CDR3 is TGTGCCAGCAGTTCTCCCAGGGATGGCTATGGCTACACCTTC.

The chain employs TRBV4-1 and TRBJ1-5, with D possibly matching TRBD1 (5 bases). Germline lookup yields CDR1 MGHRA and CDR2 YSYEKL. V gave up 1 base and J gave up 9 bases, with 7 bases separating them. The CDR3 has 12 residues. Here the CDR3 reads CASSQAGLPQHF. The CDR3 region has the DNA TGCGCCAGCAGCCAAGCAGGGCTGCCCCAGCATTTT.

The chain recombines TRBV5-1 with TRBJ1-1; D is ambiguous. Germline assignment: CDR1 SGHRS and CDR2 YFSETQ. The CDR3 spans 13 residues. Trimming stripped 0 bases from V and 5 bases from J, with 8 bases between. In DNA, the CDR3 is TGCGCCAGCAGCTTGGCGGCCGGGACTGAAGCTTTCTTT. Residues: CASSLAAGTEAFF.

V gene TRBV14 combines with J gene TRBJ2-1; 8 bases line up with TRBD1. After removal of 9 bases from V and 7 bases from J, the junction contained 2 bases not matched to a gene. This CDR3 is built from 11 residues. CDR1 SGHDN and CDR2 FVKESK come from the germline V gene. CDR3 in DNA: TGTGCCAGTACAGGGGGTAATGAGCAGTTCTTC. Its protein product is CASTGGNEQFF.

This clone was seen a single time. At the DNA level, this CDR3 is encoded by other sequences in the same sample as well. V is TRBV7-9 and J is TRBJ1-2; D is undetermined. CDR1 and CDR2 (germline): SEHNR, FQNEAQ (reference sequence). Trimming left V 0 bases short and J 4 bases short, with 6 bases between. CDR3 length equals 13 residues. The CDR3 DNA reads TGTGCCAGCAGCTTAGCCGGCGGCTATGGCTACACCTTC. Protein: CASSLAGGYGYTF.